This T cell receptor beta chain was sequenced in a study of somatic mutations in cytotoxic T cells in rheumatoid arthritis. About the research overall: Including V beta1+ cells that were sequenced for TCRB, some T-cell populations stained with V beta antibodies were flow-sorted at nearly 100% purity.

This CDR3 region has 15 residues. V lost 4 bases and J lost 3; bases outside the gene matches: 7. Germline CDR1 LNHNV, CDR2 YYDKDF (reference sequence). Libraries were prepared by immunoSEQ multiplex PCR; TCRdb keeps only in-frame clonotypes and omits some of them. This sample has approximately 21,000 clones, with about 77% found just once. Overall study findings and caveats: Each of about an eighth of the roughly 60 patients had a largest CD8+ clone that made up more than 20% of CD8+ cells.

Notes on this clone: Its antigen is unknown.

The chain is built from TRBV15 and TRBJ2-3; 7 nucleotides agree with TRBD2. The TCR was taken from an adult with rheumatoid arthritis. The sample was CD8+ T cells sorted from blood. The CDR3 reads CATSTKKAGTDTQYF. CDR3 bases: TGTGCCACCAGCACAAAAAAAGCGGGGACAGATACGCAGTATTTT.